This T cell receptor (beta chain) was captured in a study of cytomegalovirus exposure and HLA in healthy donors. 13 Jbeta primers and 60 Vbeta primers were used for the PCR. TCRdb's table, derived via immunoSEQ multiplex PCR, lists solely in-frame clones and lacks some. The repertoire holds 100,000 to 150,000 clones, around 80% seen once, with under 3.5% in the top ten. Of note for this clone: What it recognizes is unknown. One end of the junction does not line up with germline, which may come from a read error.

The study, taken as a whole, reports: Among the most significant clusters, several appeared linked to common viral pathogens in a later analysis. Only CMV serostatus was available as immune exposure information.

Those who donated were healthy bone marrow donors. Germline CDR1 and CDR2: MNHNS and SASEGT. There are 13 residues in the CDR3. Specimen: PBMCs. The chain has TRBV6-1 and TRBJ1-1; D is perhaps TRBD1 (5 bases). The clonotype originates from a man between 45 and 60 years old in good health and CMV-seronegative. The DNA of the CDR3 is TGTGCCAGCAGAGAAGGGGAGGACACTGAAGCTTTCTTT. Protein sequence: CASREGEDTEAFF.